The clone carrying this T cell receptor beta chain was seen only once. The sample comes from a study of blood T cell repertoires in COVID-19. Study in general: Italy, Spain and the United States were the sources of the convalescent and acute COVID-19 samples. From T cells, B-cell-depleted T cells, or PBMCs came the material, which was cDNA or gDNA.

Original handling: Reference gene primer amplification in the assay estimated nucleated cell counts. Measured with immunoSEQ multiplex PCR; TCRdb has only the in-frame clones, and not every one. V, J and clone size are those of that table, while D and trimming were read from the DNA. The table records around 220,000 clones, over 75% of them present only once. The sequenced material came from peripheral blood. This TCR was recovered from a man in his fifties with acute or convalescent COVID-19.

This CDR3 reads CASSARTGYTGDTQYF. The CDR3 DNA reads TGTGCCAGCAGCGCACGCACTGGGTACACGGGAGATACGCAGTATTTT. This sequence joins TRBV11-2 and TRBJ2-3, with D unresolved. The CDR3 runs to 16 residues. CDR1 and CDR2 from the germline V gene are SGHAT and FQNNGV. V was cut by 5 bases and J by 5 bases, with 20 bases left in between.